This TCR beta chain was captured in a study of cytomegalovirus exposure and HLA in healthy donors. As for the study in general: Of all 400 or so donors who were genotyped, roughly 81% belonged to the Caucasian-associated ancestry cluster.

Notes on the study in general: Altogether, 150 to 200 TCR beta chains were recorded as cytomegalovirus-associated. Donor immune exposure was known only as CMV serostatus.

Both 60 Vbeta primers and 13 Jbeta primers went into the PCR. Authors' analysis steps: A follow-up analysis tallied about 88 million unique TCR beta chains, roughly 11 million shared. TCRdb keeps only in-frame clones here, not all; method: immunoSEQ multiplex PCR. V and J calls and clone size follow that table, whereas D and trimming were derived from the DNA. This sample has roughly 170,000 clones, with about 82% found just once. Details on this clone: The antigen remains undetermined.

J gave up 1 base and V 1 base, and 7 bases lay outside the gene matches. This CDR3 spans 16 amino acids. The germline gives CDR1 SGHNT, CDR2 YYREEE (reference sequence). The sequence derives from a female donor in good health and CMV-seronegative. This chain links TRBV5-4 with TRBJ2-5, with 7 nucleotides matching TRBD2. The material sequenced was PBMCs. CDR3 in amino acids: CASSLPKAGFQETQYF. The DNA of the CDR3 is TGTGCCAGCAGCTTGCCCAAAGCGGGGTTCCAAGAGACCCAGTACTTC.